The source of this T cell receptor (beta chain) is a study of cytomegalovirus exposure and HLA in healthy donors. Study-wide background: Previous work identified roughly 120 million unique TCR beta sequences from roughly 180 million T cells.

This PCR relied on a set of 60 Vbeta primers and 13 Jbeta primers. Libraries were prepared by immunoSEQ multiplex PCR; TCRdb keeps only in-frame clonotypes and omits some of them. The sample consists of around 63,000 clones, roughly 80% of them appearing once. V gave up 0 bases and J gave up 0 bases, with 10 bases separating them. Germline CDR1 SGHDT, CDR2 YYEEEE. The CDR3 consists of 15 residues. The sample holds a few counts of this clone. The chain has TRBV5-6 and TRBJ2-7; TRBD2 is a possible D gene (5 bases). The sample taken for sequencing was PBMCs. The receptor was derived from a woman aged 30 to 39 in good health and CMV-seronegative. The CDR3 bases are TGTGCCAGCAGCTTGGATTCTCGGGGCTCCTACGAGCAGTACTTC. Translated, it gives CASSLDSRGSYEQYF.